Below, 2 T cell receptor beta chains from the same sample are listed, as sequenced in a study of siplizumab effects on memory and regulatory T cells. TCRdb keeps only in-frame clones here, not all; method: immunoSEQ multiplex PCR. The repertoire includes some 65,000 clones, approximately 88% of them detected once, and 1.5% to 2% sits in the top ten. Sequencing was carried out using Tregs sorted from blood. The receptors derive from a human donor in good health.

The chain couples TRBV7-9 to TRBJ2-5; unclear D gene. V dropped 1 base and J dropped 7 bases, with 10 bases sitting between them. CDR3 size: 13 residues. Germline V gives CDR1 SEHNR, CDR2 FQNEAQ (reference sequence). For the CDR3, the DNA is TGTGCCAGCAGCTTAGGCCTCGGCGGGACCCAGTACTTC. Its protein is CASSLGLGGTQYF.

This clone occurred a few times. The CDR3, as DNA: TGTGCCAGCAGGGACAGGGGGGTCACTGAAGCTTTCTTT. Its protein is CASRDRGVTEAFF. This chain links TRBV2 with TRBJ1-1; 10 bases are a match to TRBD1. Germline CDR1 is SNHLY and CDR2 is FYNNEI. J was trimmed by 4 bases and V by 6 bases; bases with no gene match: 2. The CDR3 sequence is 13 residues long. Together with reference TRBV2 and TRBJ1-1, the CDR3 gives the full variable domain: EPEVTQTPSHQVTQMGQEVILRCVPISNHLYFYWYRQILGQKVEFLVSFYNNEISEKSEIFDDQFSVERPDGSNFTLKIRSTKLEDSAMYFCASRDRGVTEAFFGQGTRLTVV.